This T cell receptor (beta chain) was observed in a study of Graves' ophthalmopathy and Graves' hyperthyroidism. Transcripts of RNA were the source for amplifying TCR beta CDR3 regions. After a first-round RT-PCR with HTBI primers, a second-round multiplex PCR was run. Each CDR3 protein gets one entry after TCRdb re-called the multiplex PCR reads with MiXCR. This sample has 200,000 to 250,000 distinct CDR3 sequences, with approximately 42% found just once. CDR3 length equals 14 residues. Looked up from germline, CDR1 is KGHDR and CDR2 is SFDVKD. V lost 7 bases and J lost 2, with 8 bases in between. The source material was peripheral blood. The V call is TRBV24-1, the J call TRBJ2-6; D is possibly TRBD2 (5 bases). The sequence derives from an adult man with Graves' ophthalmopathy. Written as DNA, the CDR3 is TGTGCCACCAGGGATAGCGCTGGGGCCAACGTCCTGACTTTC. It codes for CATRDSAGANVLTF.